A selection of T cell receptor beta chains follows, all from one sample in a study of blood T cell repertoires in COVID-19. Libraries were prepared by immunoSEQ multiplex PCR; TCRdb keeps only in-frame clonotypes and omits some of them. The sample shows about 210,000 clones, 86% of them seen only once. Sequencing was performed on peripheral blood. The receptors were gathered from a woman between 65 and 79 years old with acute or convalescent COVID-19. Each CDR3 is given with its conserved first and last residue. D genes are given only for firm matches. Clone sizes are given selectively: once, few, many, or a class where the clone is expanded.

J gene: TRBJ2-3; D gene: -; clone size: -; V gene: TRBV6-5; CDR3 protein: CASSFKRITDTQYF; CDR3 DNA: TGTGCCAGCAGTTTTAAGCGGATCACAGATACGCAGTATTTT
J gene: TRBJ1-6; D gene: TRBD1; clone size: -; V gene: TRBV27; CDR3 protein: CASSPDREGSPLHF; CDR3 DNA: TGTGCCAGCAGTCCTGACAGGGAAGGGTCACCCCTCCACTTT
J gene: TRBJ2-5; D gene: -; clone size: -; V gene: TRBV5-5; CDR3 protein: CASSFQGSETQYF; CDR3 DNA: TGTGCCAGCAGCTTTCAGGGTTCAGAGACCCAGTACTTC
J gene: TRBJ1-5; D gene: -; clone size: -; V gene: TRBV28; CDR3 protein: CVTGRYQPQHF; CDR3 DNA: TGTGTCACAGGGCGGTATCAGCCCCAGCATTTT
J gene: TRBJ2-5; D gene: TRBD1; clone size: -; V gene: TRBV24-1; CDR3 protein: CATSDWDSVGETQYF; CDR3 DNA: TGTGCCACCAGTGATTGGGACAGTGTAGGGGAGACCCAGTACTTC
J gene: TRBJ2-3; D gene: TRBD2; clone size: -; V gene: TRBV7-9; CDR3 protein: CASSWTSGGADTQYF; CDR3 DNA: TGTGCCAGCAGCTGGACTAGCGGGGGCGCAGATACGCAGTATTTT
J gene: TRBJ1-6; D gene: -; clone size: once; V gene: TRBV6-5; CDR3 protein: CASSYSGVGWALHF; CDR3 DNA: TGTGCCAGCAGTTACTCAGGGGTCGGTTGGGCCCTCCACTTT
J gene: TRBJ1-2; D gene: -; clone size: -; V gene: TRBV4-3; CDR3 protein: CASSQEAGPYGYTF; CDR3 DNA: TGCGCCAGCAGCCAAGAGGCAGGGCCCTATGGCTACACCTTC
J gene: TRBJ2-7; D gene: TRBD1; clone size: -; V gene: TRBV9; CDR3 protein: CASGPQGRSYEQYF; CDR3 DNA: TGTGCCAGCGGGCCACAGGGGCGCTCCTACGAGCAGTACTTC
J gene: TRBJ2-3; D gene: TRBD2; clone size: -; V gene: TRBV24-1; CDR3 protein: CATSDLPGGGTDTQYF; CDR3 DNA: TGTGCCACCAGTGATTTGCCTGGGGGGGGCACAGATACGCAGTATTTT
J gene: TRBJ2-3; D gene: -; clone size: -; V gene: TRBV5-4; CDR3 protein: CASSLDIPRADTQYF; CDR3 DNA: TGTGCCAGCAGCCTAGACATCCCGAGGGCAGATACGCAGTATTTT
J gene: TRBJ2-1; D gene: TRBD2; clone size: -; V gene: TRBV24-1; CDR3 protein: CATSDASGSNEQFF; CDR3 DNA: TGTGCCACCAGTGATGCTAGCGGGAGCAATGAGCAGTTCTTC
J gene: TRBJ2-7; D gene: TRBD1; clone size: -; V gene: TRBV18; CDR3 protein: CASSPRPGEGAEQYF; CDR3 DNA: TGTGCCAGCTCACCACGTCCCGGAGAGGGGGCCGAGCAGTACTTC
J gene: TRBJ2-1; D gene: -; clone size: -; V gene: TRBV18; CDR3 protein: CASSPPSGVEQFF; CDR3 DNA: TGTGCCAGCTCACCACCCTCAGGCGTTGAGCAGTTCTTC
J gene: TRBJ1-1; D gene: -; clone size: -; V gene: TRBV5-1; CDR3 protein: CASSLSVGGSTEAFF; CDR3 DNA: TGCGCCAGCAGCTTGAGCGTCGGAGGGAGCACTGAAGCTTTCTTT
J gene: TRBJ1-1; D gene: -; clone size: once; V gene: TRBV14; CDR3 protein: CASSQDFSMNTEAFF; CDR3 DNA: TGTGCCAGCAGCCAAGATTTTTCCATGAACACTGAAGCTTTCTTT
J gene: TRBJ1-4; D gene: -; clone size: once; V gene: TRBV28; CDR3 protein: CASSSPGFDWFF; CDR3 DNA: TGTGCCAGCAGTTCCCCGGGATTCGATTGGTTTTTT
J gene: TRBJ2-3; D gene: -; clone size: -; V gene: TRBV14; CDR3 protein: CASSQGPAYGGTQYF; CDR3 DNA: TGTGCCAGCAGCCAAGGCCCCGCCTATGGTGGTACGCAGTATTTT
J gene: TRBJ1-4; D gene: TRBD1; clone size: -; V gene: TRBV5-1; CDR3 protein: CASSLGPRDRGNEKLFF; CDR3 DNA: TGCGCCAGCAGCTTGGGGCCCCGGGACAGGGGCAATGAAAAACTGTTTTTT
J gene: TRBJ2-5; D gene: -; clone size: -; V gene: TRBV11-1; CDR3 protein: CASSLGAGKQETQYF; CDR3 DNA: TGTGCCAGCAGCCTGGGGGCCGGGAAACAAGAGACCCAGTACTTC
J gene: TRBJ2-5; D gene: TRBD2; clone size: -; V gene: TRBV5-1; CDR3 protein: CASSLAGLEVETQYF; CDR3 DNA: TGCGCCAGCAGCTTGGCGGGACTAGAGGTAGAGACCCAGTACTTC
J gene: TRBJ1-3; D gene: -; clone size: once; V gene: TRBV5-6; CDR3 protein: CASSTGLSGNTIYF; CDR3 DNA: TGTGCCAGCAGCACAGGGTTGTCTGGAAACACCATATATTTT
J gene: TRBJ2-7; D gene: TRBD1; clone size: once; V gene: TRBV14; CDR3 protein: CASSPRQGAYEQYF; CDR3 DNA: TGTGCCAGCAGCCCCCGACAGGGGGCCTACGAGCAGTACTTC
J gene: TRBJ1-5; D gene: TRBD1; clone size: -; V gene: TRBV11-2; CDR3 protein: CASSFVGQGNQPQHF; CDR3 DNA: TGTGCCAGCAGCTTCGTGGGACAGGGGAATCAGCCCCAGCATTTT
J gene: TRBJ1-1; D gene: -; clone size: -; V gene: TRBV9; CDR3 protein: CASSVGQGITEAFF; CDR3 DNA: TGTGCCAGCAGCGTAGGGCAGGGGATAACTGAAGCTTTCTTT
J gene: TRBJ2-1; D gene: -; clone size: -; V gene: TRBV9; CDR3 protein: CASSGSGSYNEQFF; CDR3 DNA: TGTGCCAGCAGCGGAAGCGGATCCTACAATGAGCAGTTCTTC